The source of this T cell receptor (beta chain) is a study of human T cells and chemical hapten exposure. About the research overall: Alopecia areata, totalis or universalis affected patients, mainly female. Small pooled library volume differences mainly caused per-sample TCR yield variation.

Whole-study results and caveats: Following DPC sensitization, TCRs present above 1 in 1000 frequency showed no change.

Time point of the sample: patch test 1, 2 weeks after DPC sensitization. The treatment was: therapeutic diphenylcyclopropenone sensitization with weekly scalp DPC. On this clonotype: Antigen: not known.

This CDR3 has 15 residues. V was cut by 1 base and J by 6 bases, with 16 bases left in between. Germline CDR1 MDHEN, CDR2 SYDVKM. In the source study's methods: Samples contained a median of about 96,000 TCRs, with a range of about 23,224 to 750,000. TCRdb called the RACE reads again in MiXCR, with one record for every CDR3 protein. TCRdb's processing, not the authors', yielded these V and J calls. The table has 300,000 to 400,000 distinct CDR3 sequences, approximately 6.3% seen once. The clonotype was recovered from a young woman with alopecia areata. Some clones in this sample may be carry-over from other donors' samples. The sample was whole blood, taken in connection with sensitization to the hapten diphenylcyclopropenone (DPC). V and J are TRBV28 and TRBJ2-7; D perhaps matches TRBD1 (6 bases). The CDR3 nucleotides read TGTGCCAGCAGTTTATCGGGACAAGGGGTCCCCGAGCAGTACTTC. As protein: CASSLSGQGVPEQYF.